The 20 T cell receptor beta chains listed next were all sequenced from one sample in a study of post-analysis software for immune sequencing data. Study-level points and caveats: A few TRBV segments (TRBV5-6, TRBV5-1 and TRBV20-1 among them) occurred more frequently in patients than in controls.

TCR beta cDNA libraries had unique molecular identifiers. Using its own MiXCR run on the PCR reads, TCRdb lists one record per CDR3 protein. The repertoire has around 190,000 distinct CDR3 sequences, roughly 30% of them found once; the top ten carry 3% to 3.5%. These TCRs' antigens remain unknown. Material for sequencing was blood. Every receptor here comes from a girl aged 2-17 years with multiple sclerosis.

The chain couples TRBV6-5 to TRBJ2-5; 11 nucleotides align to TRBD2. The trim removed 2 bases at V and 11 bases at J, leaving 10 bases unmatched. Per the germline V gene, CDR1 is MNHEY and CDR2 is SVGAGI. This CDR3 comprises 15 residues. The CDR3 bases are TGTGCCAGCAGTTACGTAGCGGGAGGGTTGGATGAGCAGTACTTC. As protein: CASSYVAGGLDEQYF.

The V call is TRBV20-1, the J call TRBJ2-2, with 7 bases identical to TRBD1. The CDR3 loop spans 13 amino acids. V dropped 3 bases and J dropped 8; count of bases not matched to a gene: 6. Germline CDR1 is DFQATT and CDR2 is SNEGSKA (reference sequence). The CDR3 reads CSARTTGPGELFF. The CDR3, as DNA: TGCAGTGCTAGGACGACAGGGCCGGGGGAGCTGTTTTTT.

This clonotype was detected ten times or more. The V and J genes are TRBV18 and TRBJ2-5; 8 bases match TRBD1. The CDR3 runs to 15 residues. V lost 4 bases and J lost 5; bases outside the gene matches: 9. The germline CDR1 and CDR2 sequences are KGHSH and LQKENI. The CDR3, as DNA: TGTGCCAGCTCACAGAGGGAGACAGGGGACGAGACCCAGTACTTC. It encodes CASSQRETGDETQYF.

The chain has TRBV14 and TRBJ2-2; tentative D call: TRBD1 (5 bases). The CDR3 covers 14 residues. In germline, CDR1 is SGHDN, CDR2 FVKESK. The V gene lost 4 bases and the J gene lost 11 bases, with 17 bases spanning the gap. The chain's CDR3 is CASSRNQGSVELFF. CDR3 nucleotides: TGTGCCAGCAGCCGAAATCAGGGTTCGGTCGAGCTGTTTTTT.

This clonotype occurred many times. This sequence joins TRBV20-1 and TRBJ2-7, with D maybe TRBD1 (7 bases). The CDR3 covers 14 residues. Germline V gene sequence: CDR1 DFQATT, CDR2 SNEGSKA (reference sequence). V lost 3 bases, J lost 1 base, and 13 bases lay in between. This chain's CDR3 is CSAREGAGSYEQYF. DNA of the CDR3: TGCAGTGCTAGGGAGGGGGCGGGGTCCTACGAGCAGTACTTC.

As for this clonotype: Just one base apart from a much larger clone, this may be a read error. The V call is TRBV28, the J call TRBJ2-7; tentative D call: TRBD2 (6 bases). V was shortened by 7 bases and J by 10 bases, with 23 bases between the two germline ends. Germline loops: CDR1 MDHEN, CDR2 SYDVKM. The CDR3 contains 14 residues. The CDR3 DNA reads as TGTGCCAGCAACCCTCCGGGACGGTGGGAGGCCCAGTACTTC. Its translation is CASNPPGRWEAQYF.

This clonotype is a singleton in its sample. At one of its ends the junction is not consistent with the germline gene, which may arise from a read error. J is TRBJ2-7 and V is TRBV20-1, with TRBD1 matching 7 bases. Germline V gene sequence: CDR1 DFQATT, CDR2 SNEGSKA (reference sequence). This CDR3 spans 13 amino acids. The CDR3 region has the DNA TGCAGTGCTCATGACAGGGCGCGCTACGAGCAATACTTC. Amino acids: CSAHDRARYEQYF.

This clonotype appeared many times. The CDR3 bases are TGTGCCAGCAGTTCCGGAGGAGCGGGAGGTTATGAGACCCAGTACTTC. Amino acid sequence: CASSSGGAGGYETQYF. The V and J genes are TRBV28 and TRBJ2-5; 9 bases fit TRBD2. The CDR3 runs 16 residues. Germline values: CDR1 MDHEN, CDR2 SYDVKM. V lost 4 bases and J lost 5; bases outside the gene matches: 11.

CDR3 sequence (DNA): TGTGCCAGCTCACCACAGGGGGCAGGGAATTCACCCCTCCACTTT. Translation gives CASSPQGAGNSPLHF. This sequence joins TRBV18 and TRBJ1-6; 7 nucleotides line up with TRBD1. The V gene's germline CDR1 is KGHSH and CDR2 LQKENI. J lost 7 bases, V lost 1 base, and 4 bases had no gene match. The CDR3 covers 15 residues.

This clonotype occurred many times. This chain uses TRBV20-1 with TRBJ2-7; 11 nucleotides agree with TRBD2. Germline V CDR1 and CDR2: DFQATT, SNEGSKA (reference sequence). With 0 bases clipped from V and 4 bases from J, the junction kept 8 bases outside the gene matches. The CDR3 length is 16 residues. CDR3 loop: CSARDPEASGGYEQYF. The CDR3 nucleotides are TGCAGTGCTAGAGATCCCGAGGCTAGCGGGGGGTACGAGCAGTACTTC.

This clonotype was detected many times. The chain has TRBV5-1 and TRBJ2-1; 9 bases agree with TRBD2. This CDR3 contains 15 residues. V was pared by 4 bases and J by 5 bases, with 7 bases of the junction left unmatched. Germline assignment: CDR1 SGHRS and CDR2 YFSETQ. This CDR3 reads CASSPQPSGDNEQFF. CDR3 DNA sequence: TGCGCCAGCAGCCCGCAACCTAGCGGGGACAATGAGCAGTTCTTC.

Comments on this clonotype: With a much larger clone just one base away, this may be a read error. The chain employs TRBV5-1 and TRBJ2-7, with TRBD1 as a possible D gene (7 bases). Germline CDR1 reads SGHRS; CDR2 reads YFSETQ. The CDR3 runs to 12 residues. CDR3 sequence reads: CASRRGTAELYF. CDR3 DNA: TGCGCCAGCAGACGGGGGACAGCCGAGCTGTACTTC.

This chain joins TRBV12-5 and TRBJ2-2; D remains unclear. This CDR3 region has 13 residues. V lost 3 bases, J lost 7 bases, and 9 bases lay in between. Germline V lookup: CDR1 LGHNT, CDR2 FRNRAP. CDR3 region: CASGFYESGELFF. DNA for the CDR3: TGTGCTAGTGGTTTCTATGAAAGCGGGGAGCTGTTTTTT.

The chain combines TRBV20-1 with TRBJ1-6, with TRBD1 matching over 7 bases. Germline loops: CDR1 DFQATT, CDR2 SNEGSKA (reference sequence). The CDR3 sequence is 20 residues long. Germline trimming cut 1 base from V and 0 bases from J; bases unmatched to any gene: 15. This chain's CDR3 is CSARGWEQGPASSYNSPLHF. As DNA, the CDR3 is TGCAGTGCTAGAGGTTGGGAACAGGGGCCCGCGAGCTCCTATAATTCACCCCTCCACTTT.

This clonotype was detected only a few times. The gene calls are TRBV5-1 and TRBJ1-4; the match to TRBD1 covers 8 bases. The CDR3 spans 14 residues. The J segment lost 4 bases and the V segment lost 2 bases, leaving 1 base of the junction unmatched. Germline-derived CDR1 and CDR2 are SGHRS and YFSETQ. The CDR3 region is CASSFTGGNEKLFF. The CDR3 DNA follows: TGCGCCAGCAGCTTCACAGGGGGTAATGAAAAACTGTTTTTT.

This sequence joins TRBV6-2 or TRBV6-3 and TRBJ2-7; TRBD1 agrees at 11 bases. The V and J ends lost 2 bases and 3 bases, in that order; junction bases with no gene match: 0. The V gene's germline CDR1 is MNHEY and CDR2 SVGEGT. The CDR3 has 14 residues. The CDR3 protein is CASSYGTGGYEQYF. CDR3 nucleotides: TGTGCCAGCAGTTACGGGACAGGGGGCTACGAGCAGTACTTC.

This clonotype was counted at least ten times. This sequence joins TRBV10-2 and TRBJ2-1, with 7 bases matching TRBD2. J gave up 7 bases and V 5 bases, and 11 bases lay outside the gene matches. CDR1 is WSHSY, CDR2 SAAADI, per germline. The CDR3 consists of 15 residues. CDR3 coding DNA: TGCGCCAGCAGTTCGCGGGAGAATCCGCTAAATGAGCAGTTCTTC. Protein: CASSSRENPLNEQFF.

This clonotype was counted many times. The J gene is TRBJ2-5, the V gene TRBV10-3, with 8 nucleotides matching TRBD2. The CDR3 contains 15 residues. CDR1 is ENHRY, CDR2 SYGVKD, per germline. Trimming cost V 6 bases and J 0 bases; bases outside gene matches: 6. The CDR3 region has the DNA TGTGCCATCAGAGCAGGACTAGCAGACCAAGAGACCCAGTACTTC. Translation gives CAIRAGLADQETQYF.

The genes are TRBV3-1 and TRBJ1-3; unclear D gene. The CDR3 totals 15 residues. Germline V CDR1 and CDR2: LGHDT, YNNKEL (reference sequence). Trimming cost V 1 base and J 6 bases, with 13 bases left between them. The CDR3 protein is CASSQGRGLANTIYF. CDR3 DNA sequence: TGTGCCAGCAGCCAAGGAAGAGGGTTGGCAAACACCATATATTTT.

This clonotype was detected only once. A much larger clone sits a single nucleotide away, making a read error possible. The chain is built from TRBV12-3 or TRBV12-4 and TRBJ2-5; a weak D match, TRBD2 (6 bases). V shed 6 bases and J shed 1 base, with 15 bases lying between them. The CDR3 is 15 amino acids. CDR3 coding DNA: TGTGCCAGCAGACGGGGAGGACGACGCCAAGAGACCCAGTACTTC. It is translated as CASRRGGRRQETQYF.